A selection of T cell receptor beta chains follows, all from one sample in a study of blood T cells in healthy people across ages. TCRdb called the 5' RACE reads again in MiXCR, with one record for every CDR3 protein. The sample has approximately 800,000 distinct CDR3 sequences; 55% to 65% are singletons. Sequenced sample: blood. The source is a man in his thirties or forties in good health. Each CDR3 is given with its conserved first and last residue. The order of the fields is V gene, D gene, J gene, clone size, CDR3 protein, CDR3 DNA. The D gene is left open where the match is weak. Part of the rows lack a size; the others show once, few, many or a class for expanded clones.

v_call: TRBV12-3/TRBV12-4
d_call: .
j_call: TRBJ2-2
clone_size: .
cdr3_aa: CASSLVGENTGELFF
cdr3_nt: TGTGCCAGCAGTTTAGTAGGGGAGAACACCGGGGAGCTGTTTTTT

v_call: TRBV2
d_call: TRBD1
j_call: TRBJ2-1
clone_size: few
cdr3_aa: CASKQGSAFF
cdr3_nt: TGTGCCAGCAAACAGGGGTCTGCGTTCTTC

v_call: TRBV9
d_call: .
j_call: TRBJ2-5
clone_size: few
cdr3_aa: CASSVQDYLQETQYF
cdr3_nt: TGTGCCAGCAGCGTACAGGACTACCTGCAAGAGACCCAGTACTTC

v_call: TRBV20-1
d_call: TRBD2
j_call: TRBJ2-7
clone_size: .
cdr3_aa: CSAAAGGRTYEQYF
cdr3_nt: TGCAGTGCGGCAGCGGGGGGCCGGACCTACGAGCAGTACTTC

v_call: TRBV28
d_call: .
j_call: TRBJ2-7
clone_size: .
cdr3_aa: CASSGAHGGHYEQYF
cdr3_nt: TGTGCCAGCAGTGGGGCCCACGGAGGTCATTACGAGCAGTACTTC

v_call: TRBV9
d_call: TRBD1
j_call: TRBJ1-4
clone_size: .
cdr3_aa: CASSVGLQGGEKLFF
cdr3_nt: TGTGCCAGCAGCGTAGGGTTACAGGGGGGTGAAAAACTGTTTTTT

v_call: TRBV5-1
d_call: .
j_call: TRBJ2-3
clone_size: .
cdr3_aa: CASSAAATADTQYF
cdr3_nt: TGCGCCAGCAGCGCGGCCGCGACTGCAGATACGCAGTATTTT

v_call: TRBV9
d_call: .
j_call: TRBJ1-5
clone_size: .
cdr3_aa: CASSVGNGNQPQHF
cdr3_nt: TGTGCCAGCAGCGTAGGTAACGGCAATCAGCCCCAGCATTTT

v_call: TRBV28
d_call: .
j_call: TRBJ2-7
clone_size: few
cdr3_aa: CASTADPLGEQYF
cdr3_nt: TGTGCCAGCACCGCCGACCCCCTAGGGGAGCAGTACTTC

v_call: TRBV7-9
d_call: .
j_call: TRBJ1-2
clone_size: few
cdr3_aa: CASSLDAAPGYTF
cdr3_nt: TGTGCCAGCAGCTTAGACGCCGCCCCTGGCTACACCTTC

v_call: TRBV24-1
d_call: TRBD1
j_call: TRBJ2-7
clone_size: .
cdr3_aa: CATRSLRDRVYEQYF
cdr3_nt: TGTGCCACCAGAAGCCTCCGGGACAGGGTTTACGAGCAGTACTTC

v_call: TRBV15
d_call: .
j_call: TRBJ2-7
clone_size: few
cdr3_aa: CATSRLGAYEQYF
cdr3_nt: TGTGCCACCAGCCGGTTGGGGGCCTACGAGCAGTACTTC

v_call: TRBV11-2
d_call: .
j_call: TRBJ1-4
clone_size: .
cdr3_aa: CASSLAGLDEKLFF
cdr3_nt: TGTGCCAGCAGCTTAGCGGGACTCGATGAAAAACTGTTTTTT

v_call: TRBV5-1
d_call: .
j_call: TRBJ2-7
clone_size: few
cdr3_aa: CASSLGQDSYEQYF
cdr3_nt: TGCGCCAGCAGCTTGGGGCAGGACTCCTACGAGCAGTACTTC

v_call: TRBV20-1
d_call: TRBD2
j_call: TRBJ2-3
clone_size: .
cdr3_aa: CSARAPGGGSTDTQYF
cdr3_nt: TGCAGTGCTAGGGCACCGGGCGGGGGGTCAACAGATACGCAGTATTTT

v_call: TRBV28
d_call: .
j_call: TRBJ2-6
clone_size: few
cdr3_aa: CASSTLGAGANVLTF
cdr3_nt: TGTGCCAGCAGCACCCTGGGGGCTGGGGCCAACGTCCTGACTTTC

v_call: TRBV21-1
d_call: .
j_call: TRBJ2-5
clone_size: .
cdr3_aa: CASRERGLRGETQYF
cdr3_nt: TGTGCCAGCAGAGAGCGGGGCCTTCGGGGCGAGACCCAGTACTTC

v_call: TRBV6-5
d_call: TRBD1
j_call: TRBJ1-5
clone_size: .
cdr3_aa: CASSPGRGLQPQHF
cdr3_nt: TGTGCCAGCAGTCCGGGCAGGGGGCTTCAGCCCCAGCATTTT

v_call: TRBV4-3
d_call: .
j_call: TRBJ1-1
clone_size: once
cdr3_aa: CASSQEGGTGAFF
cdr3_nt: TGCGCCAGCAGCCAAGAGGGGGGGACTGGAGCTTTCTTT

v_call: TRBV7-2
d_call: TRBD2
j_call: TRBJ2-5
clone_size: .
cdr3_aa: CASSPSGPWTSGGLETQYF
cdr3_nt: TGTGCCAGCAGCCCATCGGGCCCTTGGACTAGCGGGGGGTTAGAGACCCAGTACTTC

v_call: TRBV4-3
d_call: TRBD2
j_call: TRBJ2-1
clone_size: .
cdr3_aa: CASSPDPPLAGGRNEQFF
cdr3_nt: TGCGCCAGCAGCCCAGACCCCCCTCTAGCGGGGGGGCGGAATGAGCAGTTCTTC

v_call: TRBV4-2
d_call: .
j_call: TRBJ2-7
clone_size: once
cdr3_aa: CASSQEWSLPRSYEQYF
cdr3_nt: TGTGCCAGCAGCCAAGAATGGAGCTTGCCGCGATCATACGAGCAGTACTTC

v_call: TRBV29-1
d_call: .
j_call: TRBJ1-5
clone_size: few
cdr3_aa: CSVAHSNQPQHF
cdr3_nt: TGCAGCGTTGCTCATAGCAATCAGCCCCAGCATTTT

v_call: TRBV4-3
d_call: .
j_call: TRBJ2-3
clone_size: few
cdr3_aa: CASSRTQGGTDTQYF
cdr3_nt: TGCGCCAGCAGCCGAACACAGGGTGGGACAGATACGCAGTATTTT

v_call: TRBV15
d_call: .
j_call: TRBJ2-5
clone_size: .
cdr3_aa: CATSRDRGMKTQYF
cdr3_nt: TGTGCCACCAGCAGAGATCGCGGTATGAAGACCCAGTACTTC

v_call: TRBV27
d_call: .
j_call: TRBJ1-2
clone_size: few
cdr3_aa: CASSLLGQDIYGYTF
cdr3_nt: TGTGCCAGCAGTTTATTGGGTCAGGATATCTATGGCTACACCTTC

v_call: TRBV7-9
d_call: TRBD1
j_call: TRBJ1-4
clone_size: .
cdr3_aa: CASSPGQETTNEKLFF
cdr3_nt: TGTGCCAGCAGCCCCGGACAGGAGACAACTAATGAAAAACTGTTTTTT

v_call: TRBV3-1
d_call: TRBD1
j_call: TRBJ1-4
clone_size: .
cdr3_aa: CASSPGTGTEKLFF
cdr3_nt: TGTGCCAGCAGCCCCGGGACAGGGACTGAAAAACTGTTTTTT

v_call: TRBV20-1
d_call: TRBD1
j_call: TRBJ1-2
clone_size: few
cdr3_aa: CSAREGQVFDGYTF
cdr3_nt: TGCAGTGCTAGAGAGGGACAGGTGTTCGATGGCTACACCTTC

v_call: TRBV4-3
d_call: .
j_call: TRBJ2-1
clone_size: .
cdr3_aa: CASSQYPRDSSYNEQFF
cdr3_nt: TGCGCCAGCAGCCAATACCCAAGGGACTCCTCATACAATGAGCAGTTCTTC

v_call: TRBV7-9
d_call: .
j_call: TRBJ2-3
clone_size: .
cdr3_aa: CASSLAGQPGTQYF
cdr3_nt: TGTGCCAGCAGCTTAGCAGGACAGCCAGGAACGCAGTATTTT

v_call: TRBV6-2/TRBV6-3
d_call: .
j_call: TRBJ1-2
clone_size: once
cdr3_aa: CASNTLQRGGGYTF
cdr3_nt: TGTGCCAGCAATACCCTCCAAAGGGGAGGGGGCTACACCTTC

v_call: TRBV28
d_call: TRBD1
j_call: TRBJ2-3
clone_size: .
cdr3_aa: CASSLRTGGFTDTQYF
cdr3_nt: TGTGCCAGCAGTCTCCGGACAGGGGGATTTACAGATACGCAGTATTTT

v_call: TRBV29-1
d_call: TRBD2
j_call: TRBJ2-3
clone_size: .
cdr3_aa: CSASSGSSTDTQYF
cdr3_nt: TGCAGCGCCTCTAGCGGATCCAGCACAGATACGCAGTATTTT

v_call: TRBV12-3/TRBV12-4
d_call: TRBD2
j_call: TRBJ2-1
clone_size: .
cdr3_aa: CASSTGTSGYNEQFF
cdr3_nt: TGTGCCAGCAGTACCGGGACTAGCGGTTACAATGAGCAGTTCTTC

v_call: TRBV3-1
d_call: TRBD2
j_call: TRBJ2-7
clone_size: .
cdr3_aa: CASSHASGGAYNEQYF
cdr3_nt: TGTGCCAGCAGCCATGCTAGCGGGGGGGCCTACAATGAGCAGTACTTC

v_call: TRBV6-6
d_call: .
j_call: TRBJ1-5
clone_size: .
cdr3_aa: CASSYSDGVNQPQHF
cdr3_nt: TGTGCCAGCAGTTACTCCGACGGAGTCAATCAGCCCCAGCATTTT

v_call: TRBV11-3
d_call: TRBD1
j_call: TRBJ1-1
clone_size: .
cdr3_aa: CASSRGQGPQTEAFF
cdr3_nt: TGTGCCAGCAGCCGGGGACAGGGACCCCAAACTGAAGCTTTCTTT

v_call: TRBV5-1
d_call: .
j_call: TRBJ1-2
clone_size: .
cdr3_aa: CASSPRANNYGYTF
cdr3_nt: TGCGCCAGCAGCCCGAGAGCTAACAACTATGGCTACACCTTC

v_call: TRBV20-1
d_call: TRBD1
j_call: TRBJ2-7
clone_size: .
cdr3_aa: CSARDSQFYEQYF
cdr3_nt: TGCAGTGCAAGGGACAGCCAATTCTACGAGCAGTACTTC

v_call: TRBV12-3/TRBV12-4
d_call: .
j_call: TRBJ2-3
clone_size: .
cdr3_aa: CASTKTALGTDTQYF
cdr3_nt: TGTGCCAGCACCAAGACCGCGCTGGGCACAGATACGCAGTATTTT

v_call: TRBV20-1
d_call: TRBD1
j_call: TRBJ1-2
clone_size: .
cdr3_aa: CSARNPARTGEALPRAYNYGYTF
cdr3_nt: TGCAGTGCTAGAAATCCCGCCAGGACAGGCGAGGCCCTCCCCCGGGCTTATAACTATGGCTACACCTTC